Listed here are 24 T cell receptor beta chains from one sample, sequenced in a study of patients and donors after allogeneic stem cell transplantation. Each CDR3 protein gets one entry after TCRdb re-called the RT-PCR reads with MiXCR. The table shows about a million distinct CDR3 sequences, with about 20% occurring only once. The sequenced sample consisted of blood, either unsorted or a sorted T cell fraction (not recorded which). The receptors originated from a human donor who was either an allogeneic HSCT recipient or a stem cell or donor lymphocyte infusion donor (not recorded which). It is not recorded whose cells these are; they may come from a transplant donor.

The chain joins TRBV3-1 to TRBJ1-5; D is undetermined. The CDR3 spans 15 residues. Deletions cut 3 bases from V and 4 bases from J, with 13 bases between. CDR1 is LGHDT, CDR2 YNNKEL, per germline (reference sequence). CDR3 sequence reads: CASSQGYQTNQPQHF. In DNA form, the CDR3 reads TGTGCCAGCAGCCAGGGATATCAGACAAATCAGCCCCAGCATTTT.

The rearrangement uses TRBV27 and TRBJ2-3, with unresolved D. Trimming left V 4 bases short and J 4 bases short, with 15 bases between. Looked up from germline, CDR1 is MNHEY and CDR2 is SMNVEV (reference sequence). CDR3 length: 15 amino acids. DNA for the CDR3: TGTGCCAGCAGTTCCTTGGAGCGTTGGGCAGATACGCAGTATTTT. It yields the protein CASSSLERWADTQYF.

This rearrangement joins TRBV5-5 to TRBJ2-7, with a tentative D call TRBD2 (5 bases). The germline V gene encodes CDR1 SGHKS and CDR2 YYEKEE (reference sequence). The CDR3 spans 16 residues. Trimming left V 4 bases short and J 6 bases short, with 23 bases between. CDR3 coding DNA: TGTGCCAGCAGCCAGCGAGGGAAGGAAGGCGGCGCCGAGCAGTACTTC. This encodes CASSQRGKEGGAEQYF.

The chain combines TRBV7-8 with TRBJ1-1; D possibly corresponds to TRBD1 (6 bases). V lost 5 bases to trimming and J lost 6 bases, with 16 bases between them. This CDR3 contains 14 residues. Per germline, CDR1 SGHVS and CDR2 FQNEAQ. The CDR3 is CASSELQGNAEAFF. In nucleotides, the CDR3 is TGTGCCAGCAGCGAACTACAGGGTAACGCTGAAGCTTTCTTT.

The sample holds a few counts of this clonotype. The chain couples TRBV20-1 to TRBJ2-5; tentative D call: TRBD1 (5 bases). There are 13 residues in the CDR3. Germline V gene sequence: CDR1 DFQATT, CDR2 SNEGSKA (reference sequence). V lost 8 bases to trimming and J lost 3 bases, with 16 bases between them. Here the CDR3 DNA reads TGCAGTACTACCCAGGGAATTAAAGAGACCCAGTACTTC. This codes for CSTTQGIKETQYF.

This chain links TRBV7-3 with TRBJ2-5, with no clear D. Deletions cut 0 bases from V and 5 bases from J, with 7 bases between. CDR1 and CDR2 from the germline V gene are SGHTA and FQGTGA. The CDR3 runs to 13 residues. The CDR3 region is CASSLTAWETQYF. For the CDR3, the DNA is TGTGCCAGCAGCTTAACGGCTTGGGAGACCCAGTACTTC.

The CDR3: CASGSGEGSNEQFF. The CDR3 DNA is TGTGCCAGTGGCTCGGGAGAGGGGTCCAATGAGCAGTTCTTC. J is TRBJ2-1 and V is TRBV27, with D possibly matching TRBD2 (6 bases). Trimming took off 9 bases at V and 6 bases at J, with 18 bases between the two ends. The CDR3 runs 14 residues. CDR1 is MNHEY and CDR2 is SMNVEV in the germline V gene (reference sequence).

This clonotype was recorded a few times. The chain carries TRBV7-7 and TRBJ2-7; D gene ambiguous. V was trimmed by 0 bases and J by 7 bases, leaving 10 bases between them. Germline V CDR1 and CDR2: SSHAT, FNYEAQ (reference sequence). The CDR3 is 13 amino acids. DNA of the CDR3: TGTGCCAGCAGCTTAGCGGGCAGTCAGGAGCAGTACTTC. This gives the protein CASSLAGSQEQYF.

Many counts were recorded for this clonotype. The chain uses TRBV6-2 or TRBV6-3 and TRBJ2-7; D remains ambiguous. The V gene lost 4 bases and the J gene lost 1 base, with 2 bases spanning the gap. The CDR3 loop spans 11 amino acids. The germline V gene encodes CDR1 MNHEY and CDR2 SVGEGT. CDR3 coding DNA: TGTGCCAGCAGTTGGTCCTACGAGCAGTACTTC. It codes for CASSWSYEQYF.

This clonotype was recorded a few times. The V call is TRBV5-1, the J call TRBJ2-7; D is unclear. The germline gives CDR1 SGHRS, CDR2 YFSETQ. V lost 5 bases, J lost 3 bases, and 15 bases lay in between. The CDR3 covers 14 residues. The DNA of the CDR3 is TGCGCCAGCAGAAGACTTGACACCCTCTACGAGCAGTACTTC. It translates to CASRRLDTLYEQYF.

This clonotype has at least ten counts. The chain employs TRBV4-2 and TRBJ2-1; D unclear. Trimming removed 1 base from V and 8 bases from J, with 6 bases in between. The CDR3 runs 12 residues. Germline V gene sequence: CDR1 LGHNA, CDR2 YNFKEQ. This chain's CDR3 is CASSQAGHEQFF. The CDR3 bases are TGTGCCAGCAGCCAAGCCGGGCATGAGCAGTTCTTC.

The CDR3 sequence: CASSLSTASYEQYF. The CDR3 nucleotides are TGTGCCAGCAGTTTATCGACGGCTTCCTACGAGCAGTACTTC. The rearrangement joins TRBV27 to TRBJ2-7; no firm D call. Per the germline V gene, CDR1 is MNHEY and CDR2 is SMNVEV (reference sequence). CDR3 length: 14 residues. V was pared by 0 bases and J by 1 base, with 7 bases between.

J is TRBJ2-5 and V is TRBV6-5; D assignment may be TRBD1 or TRBD2 (6 bases each). V lost 1 base and J lost 5, with 14 bases in between. Germline CDR1 and CDR2: MNHEY and SVGAGI. The CDR3 consists of 15 residues. CDR3 bases: TGTGCCAGCAGTTACTTTTTTCAGGGGAGGGAGACCCAGTACTTC. Translating it yields CASSYFFQGRETQYF.

The V call is TRBV12-3 or TRBV12-4, the J call TRBJ2-7; 10 bases match TRBD2. This CDR3 region has 16 residues. The ends lost 6 bases at V and 1 base at J; junction bases unmatched: 9. CDR3 sequence reads: CASSLKSGGASYEQYF. CDR3 coding DNA: TGTGCCAGCAGCCTAAAAAGCGGGGGGGCTTCCTACGAGCAGTACTTC.

As concerns this clonotype: Lacking the conserved final phenylalanine or tryptophan, this CDR3 likely reflects a read error. Because the CDR3's place on the DNA is in doubt, the DNA is left out and the CDR3 is given as listed by TCRdb. The gene calls are TRBV5-6 and TRBJ1-3. CDR1 is SGHDT, CDR2 YYEEEE, per germline. The CDR3 is 13 amino acids in total, end residues counted. CDR3 sequence reads: CASSPWGTGPYYL.

This clonotype has more than one count but fewer than ten. The chain couples TRBV29-1 to TRBJ2-5; unclear D gene. Trimming pared 7 bases from V and 2 bases from J, leaving 11 bases between. This CDR3 has 12 amino acids. Germline assignment: CDR1 SQVTM and CDR2 ANQGSEA. The CDR3 coding sequence is TGCAGCGGAGCCGGGCCGCAAGAGACCCAGTACTTC. It translates to CSGAGPQETQYF.

The V gene is TRBV24-1, the J gene TRBJ2-7, with a possible D match to TRBD1 (6 bases). Between the trimmed V and J ends, which lost 5 bases and 2 bases, there was a span of 24 bases. The germline CDR1 and CDR2 sequences are KGHDR and SFDVKD. The CDR3 sequence is 18 residues long. The CDR3 nucleotides read TGTGCCACCAGTGGCGACAGGACTTATTCCCATCTTACCTACGAGCAGTACTTC. Protein product: CATSGDRTYSHLTYEQYF.

This clonotype showed up just a few times. This chain uses TRBV7-8 with TRBJ1-1; possible D gene TRBD1, 6 bases. Germline V CDR1 and CDR2: SGHVS, FQNEAQ. The CDR3 loop spans 14 amino acids. V lost 2 bases, J lost 4 bases, and 11 bases lay in between. CDR3 in amino acids: CASSLTGRGTEAFF. DNA of the CDR3: TGTGCCAGCAGCTTAACAGGGAGGGGCACTGAAGCTTTCTTT.

There are a few counts of this clonotype. The chain links TRBV20-1 to TRBJ2-1; 12 positions agree with TRBD2. This CDR3 is 16 amino acids long. The V and J ends lost 3 bases and 8 bases, in that order; junction bases with no gene match: 11. Germline assignment: CDR1 DFQATT and CDR2 SNEGSKA (reference sequence). The chain's CDR3 is CSASQHGLAGGDEQFF. Written as DNA, the CDR3 is TGCAGTGCTAGTCAACATGGGCTAGCGGGAGGGGATGAGCAGTTCTTC.

This clonotype was recorded a few times. The chain is built from TRBV24-1 and TRBJ2-1, with D tentatively TRBD1 (5 bases). The CDR3 totals 15 residues. V was clipped by 1 base and J by 1 base, with 7 bases between them. In germline, CDR1 is KGHDR, CDR2 SFDVKD. CDR3 DNA: TGTGCCACCAGTGATTTTAGGGGTTCCTACAATGAGCAGTTCTTC. Its protein product is CATSDFRGSYNEQFF.

In its sample, this clonotype was seen many times. This chain connects TRBV4-2 to TRBJ1-1; no reliable D call. CDR3 length equals 16 residues. Trimming pared 1 base from V and 0 bases from J, leaving 12 bases between. Germline V gene sequence: CDR1 LGHNA, CDR2 YNFKEQ. CDR3 nucleotides: TGTGCCAGCAGCCAAGGGGCCCTAAGACTGAACACTGAAGCTTTCTTT. Translation: CASSQGALRLNTEAFF.

V and J are TRBV27 and TRBJ2-7; maybe TRBD2 (5 bases). Germline V gene data show CDR1 as MNHEY and CDR2 as SMNVEV (reference sequence). V lost 5 bases and J lost 0, with 17 bases in between. The CDR3 loop spans 16 amino acids. This CDR3 reads CASSLVGERISYEQYF. The CDR3 nucleotides read TGTGCCAGCAGTCTCGTCGGGGAGCGGATCTCCTACGAGCAGTACTTC.

This clonotype was found a few times. The gene calls are TRBV6-1 and TRBJ1-4; 8 bases fit TRBD1. This CDR3 has 13 amino acids. The ends lost 5 bases at V and 7 bases at J; junction bases unmatched: 3. Per the germline V gene, CDR1 is MNHNS and CDR2 is SASEGT. CDR3 sequence (DNA): TGTGCCAGCAGTCAAGGACAGGGTGAAAAACTGTTTTTT. Encoded protein: CASSQGQGEKLFF.

The rearrangement joins TRBV11-2 to TRBJ1-2, with D perhaps matching TRBD1 (6 bases). The CDR3 is 11 amino acids. Germline V CDR1 and CDR2: SGHAT, FQNNGV. V was clipped by 5 bases and J by 12 bases, with 13 bases between them. For the CDR3, the DNA is TGTGCCAGCAGCCTAGGGGGAGCCCACACCTTC. Translated: CASSLGGAHTF.